This T cell receptor (beta chain) is drawn from a study of blood T cells in healthy people across ages. Per the germline V gene, CDR1 is WNHNN and CDR2 is SYGVQD (reference sequence). This CDR3 is 16 amino acids long. With 11 bases removed from V and 0 bases from J, the gap between germline ends came to 20 bases. A minimum of 5 micrograms of total RNA was extracted per sample. This clonotype was picked up many times. The authors ran a second PCR of 7 to 11 cycles using a sample-barcoded 5' primer and a J-beta primer mix. TCRdb reanalysed the 5' RACE reads using MiXCR and keeps one entry per CDR3 protein. Found here are some 1.5 million distinct CDR3 sequences, 28% of them singletons; the top ten hold about 7.7%.

Material for sequencing was blood. The TCR comes from a woman aged 30 to 39 in good health. The chain has TRBV10-1 and TRBJ2-1; D call uncertain. DNA for the CDR3: TGCGCCGGCCTCCAGGTTGGGTCCAGCTCCTACAATGAGCAGTTCTTC. Translation gives CAGLQVGSSSYNEQFF.